The present entry profiles one T cell receptor beta chain with its context. The antigen remains undetermined. The sample providers were healthy Caucasian people from Russia, aged roughly 6 to 90. V was trimmed by 0 bases and J by 9 bases, leaving 12 bases between them. Germline V gene lookup returns CDR1 DFQATT and CDR2 SNEGSKA (reference sequence). The CDR3 spans 14 residues. A second 7 to 11 cycle PCR used barcoded and J-beta primers. Each cDNA molecule carried a tag from a template-switch adaptor that contained 12 random nucleotides. Every sample produced at least 2.5 million CDR3-containing paired-end reads. TCRdb processed the 5' RACE reads anew with MiXCR; each CDR3 protein has one entry. The data contain 1.8 million or so distinct CDR3 sequences, roughly 43% of them seen just once; the ten biggest clones take up around 23%. The sample originates from a study of blood T cells in healthy people across ages. Study-wide points: Bulk PBMC profiling left naive and antigen-experienced comparisons inconclusive.

The V and J genes are TRBV20-1 and TRBJ1-6; D is uncertain. The TCR was taken from a human donor in good health. The sequencing sample was made of blood. The CDR3 DNA sequence: TGCAGTGCTAGAGAAGACGTTGGTACTTCACCCCTCCACTTT. It codes for CSAREDVGTSPLHF.